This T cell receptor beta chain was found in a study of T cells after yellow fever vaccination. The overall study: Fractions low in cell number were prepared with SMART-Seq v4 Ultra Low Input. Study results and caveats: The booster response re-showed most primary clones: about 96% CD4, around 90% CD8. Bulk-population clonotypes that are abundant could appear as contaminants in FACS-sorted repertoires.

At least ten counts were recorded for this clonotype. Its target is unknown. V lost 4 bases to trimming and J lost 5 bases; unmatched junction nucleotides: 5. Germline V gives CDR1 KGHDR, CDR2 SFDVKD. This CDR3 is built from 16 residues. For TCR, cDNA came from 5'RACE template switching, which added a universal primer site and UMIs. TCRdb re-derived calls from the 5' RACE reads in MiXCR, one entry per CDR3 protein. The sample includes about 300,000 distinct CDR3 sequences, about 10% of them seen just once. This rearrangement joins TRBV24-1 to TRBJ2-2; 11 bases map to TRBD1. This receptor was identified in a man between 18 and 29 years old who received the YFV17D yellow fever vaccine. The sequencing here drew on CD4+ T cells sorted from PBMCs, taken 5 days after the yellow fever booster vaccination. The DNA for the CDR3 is TGTGCCACCAGTGACCCAGGACAGGGGGCGACCGGGGAGCTGTTTTTT. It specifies CATSDPGQGATGELFF.